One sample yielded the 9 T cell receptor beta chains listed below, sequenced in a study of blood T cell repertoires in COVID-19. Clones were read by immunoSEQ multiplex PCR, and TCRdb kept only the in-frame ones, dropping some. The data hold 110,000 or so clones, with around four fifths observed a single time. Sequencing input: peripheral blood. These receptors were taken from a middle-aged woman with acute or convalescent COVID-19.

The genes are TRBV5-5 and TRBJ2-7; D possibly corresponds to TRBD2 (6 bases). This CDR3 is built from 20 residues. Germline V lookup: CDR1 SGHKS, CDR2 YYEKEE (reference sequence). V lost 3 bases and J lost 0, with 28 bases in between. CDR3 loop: CASSSGVEGLSVLSSYEQYF. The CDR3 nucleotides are TGTGCCAGCAGCTCTGGGGTGGAGGGGCTTTCGGTTCTAAGCTCCTACGAGCAGTACTTC.

The CDR3 is CASSLRRLPYSYEQYF. The DNA of the CDR3 is TGCGCCAGCAGCTTACGAAGACTGCCTTACTCCTACGAGCAGTACTTC. This chain joins TRBV5-1 and TRBJ2-7; D remains ambiguous. Germline CDR1 reads SGHRS; CDR2 reads YFSETQ. The V end was cut by 2 bases, the J end by 0 bases, with 15 bases between. This CDR3 has 16 amino acids.

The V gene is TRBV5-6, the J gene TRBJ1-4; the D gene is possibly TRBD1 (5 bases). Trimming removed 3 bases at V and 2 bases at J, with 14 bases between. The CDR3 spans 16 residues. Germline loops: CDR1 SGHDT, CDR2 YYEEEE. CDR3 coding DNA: TGTGCCAGCAGCTCGAAAATCAAGGGGACTAATGAAAAACTGTTTTTT. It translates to CASSSKIKGTNEKLFF.

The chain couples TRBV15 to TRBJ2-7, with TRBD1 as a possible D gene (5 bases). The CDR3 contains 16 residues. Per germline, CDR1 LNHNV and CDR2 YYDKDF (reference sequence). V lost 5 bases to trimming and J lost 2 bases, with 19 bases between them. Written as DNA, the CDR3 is TGTGCCACCAGCCACCTGGGGATGGACACAGCCTACGAGCAGTACTTC. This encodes CATSHLGMDTAYEQYF.

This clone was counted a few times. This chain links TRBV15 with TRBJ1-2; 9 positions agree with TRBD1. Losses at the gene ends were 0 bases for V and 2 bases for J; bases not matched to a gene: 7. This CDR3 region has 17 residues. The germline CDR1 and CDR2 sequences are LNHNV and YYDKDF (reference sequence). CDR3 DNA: TGTGCCACCAGCAGAGATGGTCGGGACAGGGAAAACTATGGCTACACCTTC. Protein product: CATSRDGRDRENYGYTF.

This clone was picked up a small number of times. For the CDR3, the DNA is TGTGCCAGCAGCCCAAGGGGTAACTATGGCTACACCTTC. It is translated as CASSPRGNYGYTF. J is TRBJ1-2 and V is TRBV9; a possible D gene is TRBD1 (5 bases). The germline V gene encodes CDR1 SGDLS and CDR2 YYNGEE. Trimming removed 4 bases from V and 1 base from J, with 8 bases in between. This CDR3 is 13 amino acids long.

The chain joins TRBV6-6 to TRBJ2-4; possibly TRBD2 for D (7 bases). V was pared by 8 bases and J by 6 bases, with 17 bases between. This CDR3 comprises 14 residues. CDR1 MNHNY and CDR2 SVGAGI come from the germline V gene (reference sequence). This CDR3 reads CASGGTGRGNIQYF. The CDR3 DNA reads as TGTGCCAGCGGAGGAACAGGGAGGGGAAACATTCAGTACTTC.

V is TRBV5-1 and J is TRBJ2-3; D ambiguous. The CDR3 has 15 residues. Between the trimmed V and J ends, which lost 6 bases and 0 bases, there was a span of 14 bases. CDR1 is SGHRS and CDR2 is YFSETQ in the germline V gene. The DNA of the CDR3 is TGCGCCAGCAAGATACAGCCATCTAGCACAGATACGCAGTATTTT. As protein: CASKIQPSSTDTQYF.

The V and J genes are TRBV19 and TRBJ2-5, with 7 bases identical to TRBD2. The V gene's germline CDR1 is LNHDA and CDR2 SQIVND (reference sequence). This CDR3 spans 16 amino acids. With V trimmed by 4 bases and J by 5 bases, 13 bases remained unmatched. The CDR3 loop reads CASSTTPWGGRETQYF. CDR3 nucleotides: TGTGCCAGTAGTACTACCCCCTGGGGAGGGCGCGAGACCCAGTACTTC.